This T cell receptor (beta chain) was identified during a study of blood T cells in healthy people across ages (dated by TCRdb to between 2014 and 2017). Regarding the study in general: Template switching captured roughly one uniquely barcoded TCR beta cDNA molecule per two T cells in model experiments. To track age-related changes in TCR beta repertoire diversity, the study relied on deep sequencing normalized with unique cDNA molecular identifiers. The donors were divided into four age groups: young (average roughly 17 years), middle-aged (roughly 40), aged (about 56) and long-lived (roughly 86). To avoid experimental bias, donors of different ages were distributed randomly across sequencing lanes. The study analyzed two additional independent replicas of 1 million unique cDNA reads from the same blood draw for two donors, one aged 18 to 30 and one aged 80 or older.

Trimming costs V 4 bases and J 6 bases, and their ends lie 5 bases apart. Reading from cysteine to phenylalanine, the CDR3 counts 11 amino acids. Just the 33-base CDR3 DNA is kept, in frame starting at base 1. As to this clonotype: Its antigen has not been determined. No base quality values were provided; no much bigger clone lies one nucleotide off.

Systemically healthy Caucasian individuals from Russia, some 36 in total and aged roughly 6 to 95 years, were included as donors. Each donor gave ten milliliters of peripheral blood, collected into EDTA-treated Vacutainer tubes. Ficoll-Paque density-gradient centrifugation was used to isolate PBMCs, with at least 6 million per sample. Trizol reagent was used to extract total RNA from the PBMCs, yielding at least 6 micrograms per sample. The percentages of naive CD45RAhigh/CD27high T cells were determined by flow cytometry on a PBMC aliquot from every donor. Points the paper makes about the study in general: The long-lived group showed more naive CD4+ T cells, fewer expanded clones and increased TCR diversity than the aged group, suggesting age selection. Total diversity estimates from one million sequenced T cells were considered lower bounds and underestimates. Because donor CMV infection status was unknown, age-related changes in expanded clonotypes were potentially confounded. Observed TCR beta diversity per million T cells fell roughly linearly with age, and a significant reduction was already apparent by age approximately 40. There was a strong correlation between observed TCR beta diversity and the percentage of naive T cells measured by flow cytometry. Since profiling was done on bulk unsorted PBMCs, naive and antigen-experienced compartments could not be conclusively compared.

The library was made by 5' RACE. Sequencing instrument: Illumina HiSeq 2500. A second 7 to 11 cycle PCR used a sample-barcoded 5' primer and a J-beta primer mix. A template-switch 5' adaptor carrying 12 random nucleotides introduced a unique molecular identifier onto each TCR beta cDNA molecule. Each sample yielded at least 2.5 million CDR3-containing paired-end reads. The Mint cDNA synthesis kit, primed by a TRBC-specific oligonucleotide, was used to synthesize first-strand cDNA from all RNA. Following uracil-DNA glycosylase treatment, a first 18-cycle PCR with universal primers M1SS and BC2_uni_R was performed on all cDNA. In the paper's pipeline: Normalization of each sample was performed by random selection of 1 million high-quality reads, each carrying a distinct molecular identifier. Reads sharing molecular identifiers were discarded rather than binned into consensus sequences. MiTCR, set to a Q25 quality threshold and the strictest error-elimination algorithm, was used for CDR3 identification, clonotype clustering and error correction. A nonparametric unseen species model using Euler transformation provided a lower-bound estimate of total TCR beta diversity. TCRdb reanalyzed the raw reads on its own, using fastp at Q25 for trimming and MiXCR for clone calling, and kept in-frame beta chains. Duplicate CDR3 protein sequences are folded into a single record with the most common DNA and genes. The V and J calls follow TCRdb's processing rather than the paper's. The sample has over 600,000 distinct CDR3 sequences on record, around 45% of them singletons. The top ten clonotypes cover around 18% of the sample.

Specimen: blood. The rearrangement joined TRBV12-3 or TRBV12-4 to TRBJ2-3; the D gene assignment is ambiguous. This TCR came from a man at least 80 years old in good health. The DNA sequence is TGTGCCAGCAGTTATGAGGATACGCAGTATTTT. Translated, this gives CASSYEDTQYF.